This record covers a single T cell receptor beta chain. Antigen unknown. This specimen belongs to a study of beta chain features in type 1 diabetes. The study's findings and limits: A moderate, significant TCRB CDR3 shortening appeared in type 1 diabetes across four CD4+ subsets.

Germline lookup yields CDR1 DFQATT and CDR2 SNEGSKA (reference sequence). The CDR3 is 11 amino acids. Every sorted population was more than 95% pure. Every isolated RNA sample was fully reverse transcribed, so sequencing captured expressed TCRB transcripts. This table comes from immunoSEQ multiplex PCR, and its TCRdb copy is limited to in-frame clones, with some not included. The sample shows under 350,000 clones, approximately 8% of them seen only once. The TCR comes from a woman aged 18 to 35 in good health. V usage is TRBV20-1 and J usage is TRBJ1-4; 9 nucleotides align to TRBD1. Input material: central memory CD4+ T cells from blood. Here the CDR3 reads CGGQGNEKLFF. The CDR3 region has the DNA TGCGGAGGACAGGGGAATGAAAAACTGTTTTTT.